This TCR beta chain was profiled in a study of identical twins. This CDR3 contains 11 residues. Trimming pared 5 bases from V and 10 bases from J, leaving 11 bases between. Healthy Caucasian donors formed the entire cohort. This clonotype was observed at least ten times. Using its own MiXCR run on the 5' RACE reads, TCRdb lists one record per CDR3 protein. The table includes some 560,000 distinct CDR3 sequences, 9% to 10% detected once. The sample was also reused in another study, on yellow fever vaccine responses in identical twins.

The sequence derives from a woman between 18 and 29 years old in good health. The specimen sequenced was PBMCs. The chain joins TRBV12-3 or TRBV12-4 to TRBJ1-1; perhaps TRBD1 as D (6 bases). In DNA, the CDR3 is TGTGCCAGCAGTCAGGCACAGGGAGCTTTCTTT. It encodes CASSQAQGAFF.